This T cell receptor (beta chain) was retrieved from a study of patients and donors after allogeneic stem cell transplantation. CDR3 length: 15 amino acids. Trimming removed 0 bases at V and 0 bases at J, with 12 bases between. Germline assignment: CDR1 DFQATT and CDR2 SNEGSKA (reference sequence). TCRdb fed the RT-PCR reads into MiXCR, producing one record per CDR3 protein. Among about 960,000 distinct CDR3 sequences, over 15% were seen once, and the ten largest hold 5% to 6.5%. The specimen sequenced was blood, either unsorted or a sorted T cell fraction (not recorded which). The origin of this receptor is a human donor who was either an allogeneic HSCT recipient or a stem cell or donor lymphocyte infusion donor (not recorded which). It is not recorded whose cells these are; they may come from a transplant donor. V usage is TRBV20-1 and J usage is TRBJ2-7; D ambiguous. The CDR3 protein is CSARDLSQLSYEQYF. The CDR3 DNA sequence: TGCAGTGCTAGAGATCTTTCACAGCTCTCCTACGAGCAGTACTTC.